This TCR beta chain was sequenced for a study of shared clonotypes between healthy human individuals (dated by TCRdb to the early 2020s). Background on the whole study: Two women and a few men aged 18 to 49 years were included in the cohort. For each donor, three plates each were used for CD4 naive and CD4 memory, two plates were used for CD8 naive, and one plate was used for CD8 memory. To estimate repertoire size and how much clonotype sharing occurs between individuals, the study deeply sequenced the blood TCR repertoires of five healthy adults. To increase sequencing depth and limit assay-specific biases, different laboratories used diverse techniques to prepare libraries and sequence TCR repertoires. Leukapheresis yielded between about 0.94 and 10 billion PBMCs per donor.

The junction carries 12 bases between V and J, which are trimmed by 8 bases and 2 bases respectively. CDR1 and CDR2 were assigned from the germline V gene (reference sequence) as GTSNPN and SVGIG. The CDR3 measures 13 amino acids from cysteine to phenylalanine. This entry keeps only the CDR3 DNA: 39 bases, framed from base 1. Donors were healthy HIV-negative adults with no recently reported acute infections or vaccinations. Every donor was a Caucasian adult residing in Nashville, Tennessee, USA. CD4+ T cells were enriched by magnetic negative selection; naive cells were then positively selected on CD45RA, and the negative fraction formed the memory subset. After blood collection by leukapheresis, PBMCs were isolated using Ficoll-Histopaque density gradient centrifugation and then cryopreserved in the vapor phase of liquid nitrogen. Analytical flow cytometry was used to check the purity and quantity of each magnetically sorted T cell population. Genomic DNA was isolated from every sorted fraction and measured by UV absorbance on a Nanodrop 2000c.

The sample holds one count of this clone. Its antigen is currently not known. Base qualities are not recorded, but no much larger clone differs from it by a single base. TCR CDR3 regions were amplified from genomic DNA by multiplex PCR using the deep immunoSEQ assay. Extracted genomic DNA from each cell subset was distributed evenly across all wells of several immunoSEQ 96-well plates, and each plate was treated as a replicate. For sorted subsets, approximately 200 ng of genomic DNA, equivalent to around 29,000 T cell genomes, went into each replicate PCR. Purified libraries were quantified with a Qubit 3.0 fluorometer, sized on a Bioanalyzer 2100, and re-quantified with the KAPA Library Quantification kit. A separate single-read 150-cycle Illumina NextSeq 550 flow cell was used to sequence each immunoSEQ 96-well plate. As for how the authors treated the data: Because only junctional sequences without quality scores were contained in the immunoSEQ output, filtering matching that applied to full-length reads could not be performed. Sequences were annotated with PyIR, a Python wrapper for IgBLAST v1.9, and V/J genes and CDR3 were assigned using IMGT germline references. Reads were removed for weak V/J assignments (E-value above 1e-6), missing CDR3, stop codons, out-of-frame junctions, or ambiguous translated residues. V3J clonotypes were defined as sequences sharing the same inferred V gene, J gene, and CDR3 amino acid sequence. Percentage overlap between repertoires was computed as shared unique clonotypes divided by the size of the smaller repertoire. Three approaches were used to assess repertoire richness: RTK rarefaction, the Chao1 estimator, and Recon v2.1 estimates of unobserved clonotypes. OLGA was used to compute generation probabilities for all TCRbeta clonotypes that the gDNA method yielded from a few donors. TCRdb mirrors the immuneACCESS table, restricted to in-frame sequences. Some clones are absent from its copies; in checked studies, under half trace to an unresolved V gene, and the reason for the others is unknown. D and trimming come from the DNA, and the V and J calls and clone size come from that table. In all, the sample holds 1.6 million or so clones, and 97% to 99% of those were seen once. The ten largest account for approximately 0.38% of the sample.

The investigation overall reported the following: Rarefaction of sorted-subset datasets indicated incomplete sequencing despite the large sequencing depth. Because the study included only a small number of donors, the genetic and exposure-history diversity represented was limited. When a handful of donors were compared, the shared fraction of clonotypes was about 5.4% for naive CD4, more than 3% for naive CD8, roughly 2.5% for memory CD4, and less than 0.5% for memory CD8. Naive subsets generally had larger estimated clonotype richness than memory subsets did. Sampling was restricted to blood, and TCR repertoires in tissue are likely to differ from TCR repertoires in blood. Compared with non-shared clonotypes, clonotypes shared by all four sorted-subset donors had higher generation probabilities. Pairwise subsampling indicated that sequencing depth was expected to affect the degree of clonotype sharing among donors.

Sequences were obtained from naive CD4+ T cells sorted from blood. This sample's cell subset or site label indicates: CD45RA+ positively selected. The receptor comes from a man younger than 45 in good health. Recombination connected TRBV30 to TRBJ2-2; the D gene assignment is perhaps TRBD1 or TRBD2, with each matching 5 bases. The sequenced DNA is TGTGCCGGAAAGGGACCAAACACCGGGGAGCTGTTTTTT. This is translated as CAGKGPNTGELFF.